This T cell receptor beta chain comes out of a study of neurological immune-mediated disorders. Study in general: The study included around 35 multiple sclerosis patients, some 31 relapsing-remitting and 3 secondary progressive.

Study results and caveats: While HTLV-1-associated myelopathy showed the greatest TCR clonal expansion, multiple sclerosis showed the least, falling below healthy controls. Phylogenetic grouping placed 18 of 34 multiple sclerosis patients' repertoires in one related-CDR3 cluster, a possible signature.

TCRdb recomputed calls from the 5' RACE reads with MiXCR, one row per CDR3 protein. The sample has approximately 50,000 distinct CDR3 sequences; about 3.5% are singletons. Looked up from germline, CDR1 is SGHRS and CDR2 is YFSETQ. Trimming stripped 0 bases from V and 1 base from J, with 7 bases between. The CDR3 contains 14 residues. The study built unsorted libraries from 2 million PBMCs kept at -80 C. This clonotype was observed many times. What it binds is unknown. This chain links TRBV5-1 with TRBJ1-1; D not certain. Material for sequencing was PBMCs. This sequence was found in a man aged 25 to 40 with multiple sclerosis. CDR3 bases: TGCGCCAGCAGCTTGGGCTCAGGGAACACTGAAGCTTTCTTT. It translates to CASSLGSGNTEAFF.